The rows below give T cell receptor beta chains drawn from one sample of a study of shared clonotypes between healthy human individuals. Clones were read by immunoSEQ multiplex PCR, and TCRdb kept only the in-frame ones, dropping some. The sample yields millions of clones, around 90% seen once. Material for sequencing was naive CD4+ T cells sorted from blood. These receptors all stem from a man between 18 and 35 years old in good health. Both conserved end residues are part of each CDR3. The order of the fields is J gene, V gene, CDR3 protein.

>TRBJ2-3|TRBV28
CASSSQRGFGDTQYF
>TRBJ2-7|TRBV7-9
CASSLRTESYEQYF
>TRBJ2-5|TRBV13
CASSSRLAGVETQYF
>TRBJ1-1|TRBV18
CASSPESGGTMNTEAFF
>TRBJ2-1|TRBV12-5
CASAFRDSYNEQFF
>TRBJ2-7|TRBV30
CAWSAIWTSGTYEQYF
>TRBJ2-3|TRBV29-1
CSVRWGSHTDTQYF
>TRBJ2-7|TRBV5-4
CASSLPSGGWDEQYF
>TRBJ2-7|TRBV11-2
CASSPSGVLQYF
>TRBJ2-2|TRBV18
CASSNTGITGELFF
>TRBJ1-5|TRBV28
CASSSTGGSNQPQHF
>TRBJ2-5|TRBV5-1
CASSLRLGTGGFQETQYF
>TRBJ1-1|TRBV28
CASSLPVNEAFF
>TRBJ2-6|TRBV10-2
CASRGSVSGANVLTF
>TRBJ2-1|TRBV28
CASSQEGIGEQFF
>TRBJ1-3|TRBV28
CASSPLRTGNTIYF
>TRBJ2-5|TRBV9
CASSVGGGGLAGSQETQYF
>TRBJ1-1|TRBV30
CAWSVRASNTEAFF
>TRBJ1-1|TRBV2
CASSGGGEAFF
>TRBJ1-1|TRBV5-5
CASSLGGTAATEAFF
>TRBJ1-6|TRBV27
CASSLGSGNNSPLHF
>TRBJ2-7|TRBV7-2
CASSLGDRLHEQYF
>TRBJ1-4|TRBV6-1
CASSERGWANEKLFF
>TRBJ2-2|TRBV27
CATSFYWSGELFF
>TRBJ2-5|TRBV27
CATGLAGGRETQYF
>TRBJ1-6|TRBV27
CASSLAYNSPLHF
>TRBJ1-2|TRBV28
CASNIAGGNYGYTF
>TRBJ2-1|TRBV10-1
CASSESGSSYNEQFF
>TRBJ2-7|TRBV4-3
CASSQAVAGGPSYEQYF